Each of the 21 T cell receptor beta chains below was sequenced from the same sample in a study of PD-L1 blockade in urothelial cancer. This table comes from immunoSEQ multiplex PCR, and its TCRdb copy is limited to in-frame clones, with some not included. The data show approximately 52,000 clones, about 68% seen once. Specified time point: pretreatment peripheral blood. The material was PBMCs, obtained around atezolizumab (anti-PD-L1) treatment. Every receptor here comes from a man between 65 and 80 years old with urothelial cancer.

The CDR3 protein is CASAASGGTDEQFF. The CDR3 DNA is TGTGCCAGCGCGGCTAGCGGGGGGACGGATGAGCAGTTCTTC. This chain joins TRBV7-3 and TRBJ2-1; 11 positions agree with TRBD2. Germline lookup yields CDR1 SGHTA and CDR2 FQGTGA. This CDR3 has 14 amino acids. V shed 8 bases and J 8 bases; nucleotides not matched to a gene: 8.

The rearrangement links TRBV2 to TRBJ2-3; tentatively, D is TRBD2 (6 bases). The CDR3 consists of 15 residues. CDR1 is SNHLY and CDR2 is FYNNEI in the germline V gene. The V end lost 1 base, the J end lost 14 bases, and 22 bases lay between the germline ends. CDR3 bases: TGTGCCAGCAGTGAAGTTAGCGGACGGGGTGGTATTTCGTATTTT. Translating gives CASSEVSGRGGISYF.

The chain links TRBV5-4 to TRBJ2-1; tentative D call: TRBD2 (7 bases). V was trimmed by 6 bases and J by 3 bases, leaving 19 bases between them. CDR1 and CDR2 from the germline V gene are SGHNT and YYREEE (reference sequence). The CDR3 covers 16 residues. Here the CDR3 reads CASTRVGGALYNEQFF. The CDR3 nucleotides read TGTGCCAGCACTAGGGTGGGGGGGGCCCTCTACAATGAGCAGTTCTTC.

This clone came up once. The rearrangement links TRBV5-1 to TRBJ2-5; D might be TRBD2 (7 bases). Between the trimmed V and J ends, which lost 4 bases and 6 bases, there was a span of 16 bases. This CDR3 is 14 amino acids long. Germline V lookup: CDR1 SGHRS, CDR2 YFSETQ. CDR3 loop: CASSPEGGVQTQYF. The CDR3 DNA is TGCGCCAGCAGCCCGGAGGGGGGGGTGCAGACCCAGTACTTC.

The chain uses TRBV6-4 and TRBJ2-2; D unclear. The CDR3 has 14 amino acids. Germline V gives CDR1 MRHNA, CDR2 SNTAGT. Trimming left V 8 bases short and J 2 bases short, with 12 bases between. CDR3: CASGKSQNTGELFF. CDR3 nucleotide sequence: TGTGCCAGCGGCAAGTCTCAAAACACCGGGGAGCTGTTTTTT.

J is TRBJ2-1 and V is TRBV5-4; D not certain. V lost 5 bases and J lost 2, with 11 bases in between. Germline CDR1 is SGHNT and CDR2 is YYREEE (reference sequence). This CDR3 has 14 amino acids. The CDR3 coding sequence is TGTGCCAGCAGTCGGGTGGCGGCCTACAATGAGCAGTTCTTC. Its translation: CASSRVAAYNEQFF.

The chain joins TRBV27 to TRBJ2-1; a possible D gene is TRBD2 (5 bases). The V gene's germline CDR1 is MNHEY and CDR2 SMNVEV (reference sequence). The CDR3 is made up of 15 amino acids. The germline V and J ends were trimmed by 4 bases and 6 bases, with 16 bases remaining between them. Written as DNA, the CDR3 is TGTGCCAGCAGTTCACCCATAAGAGAGGGCAATGAGCAGTTCTTC. It specifies CASSSPIREGNEQFF.

The V and J genes are TRBV6-5 and TRBJ2-3; D gene ambiguous. Germline CDR1 is MNHEY and CDR2 is SVGAGI. The CDR3 loop spans 16 amino acids. Trimming stripped 0 bases from V and 1 base from J, with 11 bases between. The CDR3 DNA reads as TGTGCCAGCAGTTACTCGAGCACAGCTGGCACAGATACGCAGTATTTT. Residues: CASSYSSTAGTDTQYF.

The V gene is TRBV2, the J gene TRBJ2-2; the match to TRBD1 covers 8 bases. Germline CDR1 reads SNHLY; CDR2 reads FYNNEI. This CDR3 has 15 amino acids. J was trimmed by 2 bases and V by 4 bases; bases with no gene match: 3. The CDR3 sequence: CASSGTGKNTGELFF. DNA for the CDR3: TGTGCCAGCAGTGGGACAGGGAAAAACACCGGGGAGCTGTTTTTT.

This chain's CDR3 is CAWKGFGRPGNEQFF. CDR3 nucleotide sequence: TGTGCCTGGAAGGGTTTCGGGAGGCCAGGGAATGAGCAGTTCTTC. The J gene is TRBJ2-1, the V gene TRBV30; 7 bases are shared with TRBD2. The V gene's germline CDR1 is GTSNPN and CDR2 SVGIG (reference sequence). The CDR3 spans 15 residues. The V segment lost 4 bases and the J segment 7 bases; nucleotides outside the gene matches: 13. Based on the CDR3 plus reference TRBV30 and TRBJ2-1, the full variable domain is SQTIHQWPATLVQPVGSPLSLECTVEGTSNPNLYWYRQAAGRGLQLLFYSVGIGQISSEVPQNLSASRPQDRQFILSSKKLLLSDSGFYLCAWKGFGRPGNEQFFGPGTRLTVL.

This clone was seen a handful of times. J is TRBJ1-2 and V is TRBV4-3; D is perhaps TRBD1 (5 bases). Trimming took 3 bases from V and 4 from J, leaving 15 bases between them. Germline V lookup: CDR1 LGHNA, CDR2 YSLEER. The CDR3 covers 15 residues. The CDR3 sequence is CASSQGLGVLYGYTF. DNA for the CDR3: TGCGCCAGCAGCCAGGGATTAGGGGTGCTCTATGGCTACACCTTC.

The chain combines TRBV18 with TRBJ2-1; 10 bases agree with TRBD1. J lost 6 bases, V lost 4 bases, and 9 bases had no gene match. CDR3 length: 16 amino acids. Germline V lookup: CDR1 KGHSH, CDR2 LQKENI. The CDR3 DNA sequence: TGTGCCAGCTCACGGTCCCGGGACAGGGGTATCAATGAGCAGTTCTTC. Translation gives CASSRSRDRGINEQFF.

The chain links TRBV6-4 to TRBJ1-2; possibly TRBD1 for D (6 bases). Trimming left V 6 bases short and J 7 bases short, with 12 bases between. Germline values: CDR1 MRHNA, CDR2 SNTAGT. CDR3 length equals 12 residues. In DNA, the CDR3 is TGTGCCAGCAGCGCCAGGGGAATTGGCTACACCTTC. Residues: CASSARGIGYTF.

This chain joins TRBV6-6 and TRBJ1-5, with D uncertain. Germline V gene lookup returns CDR1 MNHNY and CDR2 SVGAGI (reference sequence). This CDR3 spans 13 amino acids. Trimming pared 2 bases from V and 5 bases from J, leaving 7 bases between. The CDR3 coding sequence is TGTGCCAGCAGTTACGGCGGGTATCAGCCCCAGCATTTT. Protein sequence: CASSYGGYQPQHF.

This clone was found a few times. The chain uses TRBV6-1 and TRBJ2-5, with 7 bases aligning to TRBD2. The junction had 12 bases not matched to a gene; V was cut back by 1 base and J by 4 bases. CDR1 is MNHNS and CDR2 is SASEGT in the germline V gene. The CDR3 covers 17 residues. The CDR3 region has the DNA TGTGCCAGCAGTGAAGGGGAGGGAGGGTCGGGGGGAGAGACCCAGTACTTC. It encodes CASSEGEGGSGGETQYF.

This sequence joins TRBV6-6 and TRBJ1-5; TRBD1 matches 7 bases. The CDR3 is 13 amino acids. Germline assignment: CDR1 MNHNY and CDR2 SVGAGI (reference sequence). The V and J ends lost 6 bases and 2 bases, in that order; junction bases with no gene match: 1. CDR3 loop: CASRTGGNQPQHF. The CDR3 bases are TGTGCCAGCAGAACAGGGGGCAATCAGCCCCAGCATTTT.

The V and J genes are TRBV6-5 and TRBJ2-3; the match to TRBD2 covers 10 bases. Germline V CDR1 and CDR2: MNHEY, SVGAGI. The V segment lost 6 bases and the J segment 11 bases; nucleotides outside the gene matches: 14. The length of the CDR3 is 15 residues. The CDR3 region is CASRPSSSGSEVQYF. The DNA for the CDR3 is TGTGCCAGCAGGCCGAGTTCTAGCGGGAGTGAGGTGCAGTATTTT.

The CDR3 protein is CASSPPAGAGNEQFF. DNA for the CDR3: TGTGCCAGCAGTCCCCCAGCGGGAGCAGGCAATGAGCAGTTCTTC. This sequence joins TRBV6-6 and TRBJ2-1; 8 nucleotides agree with TRBD2. The CDR3 covers 15 residues. Germline CDR1 and CDR2: MNHNY and SVGAGI (reference sequence). Trimming at V came to 5 bases and at J to 6 bases, leaving 9 bases not matched to a gene.

The chain combines TRBV30 with TRBJ2-7; the match to TRBD1 covers 9 bases. Germline loops: CDR1 GTSNPN, CDR2 SVGIG (reference sequence). Germline trimming cut 4 bases from V and 2 bases from J; bases unmatched to any gene: 6. The CDR3 consists of 14 residues. CDR3 protein: CAWTPGTGTYEQYF. In nucleotides, the CDR3 is TGTGCCTGGACCCCCGGGACAGGGACCTACGAGCAGTACTTC.

The genes are TRBV29-1 and TRBJ2-1; D possibly corresponds to TRBD2 (5 bases). Germline V gene sequence: CDR1 SQVTM, CDR2 ANQGSEA. V lost 7 bases to trimming and J lost 0 bases, with 13 bases between them. The CDR3 totals 14 residues. The CDR3 coding sequence is TGCAGCGGTGTGGCGGGTGGCTCCTACAATGAGCAGTTCTTC. Translation gives CSGVAGGSYNEQFF.

This clone was seen only once. The chain couples TRBV28 to TRBJ1-5; D uncertain. This CDR3 is built from 12 residues. The V gene lost 5 bases and the J gene lost 4 bases, with 6 bases spanning the gap. Germline V CDR1 and CDR2: MDHEN, SYDVKM. Written as DNA, the CDR3 is TGTGCCAGCAGTCCACTGAATCAGCCCCAGCATTTT. Its protein product is CASSPLNQPQHF. The whole variable domain, filled in from reference TRBV28 and TRBJ1-5, reads DVKVTQSSRYLVKRTGEKVFLECVQDMDHENMFWYRQDPGLGLRLIYFSYDVKMKEKGDIPEGYSVSREKKERFSLILESASTNQTSMYLCASSPLNQPQHFGDGTRLSIL.